The next 19 T cell receptor beta chains were all read from a single sample in a study of cytomegalovirus exposure and HLA in healthy donors. PCR was performed using 60 Vbeta and 13 Jbeta primers. Profiled with immunoSEQ multiplex PCR; TCRdb holds only in-frame clones, not every one. The data contain roughly 190,000 clones, more than 75% of them seen just once; the ten biggest clones take up roughly 0.75%. The sequencing input was PBMCs. Source of these receptors: a woman aged 18 to 35 in good health and CMV-seronegative.

This sequence joins TRBV29-1 and TRBJ2-7, with 10 bases identical to TRBD1. V was clipped by 3 bases and J by 2 bases; unmatched bases: 7. This CDR3 region has 15 residues. Germline CDR1 SQVTM, CDR2 ANQGSEA. The CDR3, as DNA: TGCAGCGTTGATGGCACGGGACAGGGGACCTACGAGCAGTACTTC. It encodes CSVDGTGQGTYEQYF.

The chain has TRBV5-1 and TRBJ2-2, with a weak D call TRBD1 (6 bases). The CDR3 is 16 amino acids. Trimming stripped 6 bases from V and 3 bases from J, with 18 bases between. In germline, CDR1 is SGHRS, CDR2 YFSETQ. The CDR3 DNA reads as TGCGCCAGCAAGCTTACAGGGTCTCCGGACACCGGGGAGCTGTTTTTT. This gives the protein CASKLTGSPDTGELFF.

This clone has more than one count but fewer than ten. The chain recombines TRBV2 with TRBJ2-7; TRBD1 matches 10 bases. J lost 2 bases, V lost 6 bases, and 7 bases had no gene match. The length of the CDR3 is 15 residues. Germline V gene sequence: CDR1 SNHLY, CDR2 FYNNEI. This CDR3 is CASSLGQGGPYEQYF. DNA for the CDR3: TGTGCCAGCAGCCTCGGACAGGGGGGTCCCTACGAGCAGTACTTC. The full variable domain, its missing parts supplied by reference TRBV2 and TRBJ2-7, is EPEVTQTPSHQVTQMGQEVILRCVPISNHLYFYWYRQILGQKVEFLVSFYNNEISEKSEIFDDQFSVERPDGSNFTLKIRSTKLEDSAMYFCASSLGQGGPYEQYFGPGTRLTVT.

The rearrangement uses TRBV19 and TRBJ2-1; 11 bases agree with TRBD2. Germline V gene sequence: CDR1 LNHDA, CDR2 SQIVND (reference sequence). J gave up 10 bases and V 2 bases, and 7 bases lay outside the gene matches. The CDR3 totals 15 residues. The CDR3 region has the DNA TGTGCCAGTAGTATATTAGCGGGAGGGGTCATGGAGCAGTTCTTC. Translated: CASSILAGGVMEQFF.

The CDR3 nucleotides are TGTGCCAGCAGGGAGGAAGGCTCTGGGGCCAACGTCCTGACTTTC. It codes for CASREEGSGANVLTF. This chain joins TRBV7-9 and TRBJ2-6; D possibly corresponds to TRBD2 (5 bases). The CDR3 has 15 amino acids. V shed 6 bases and J shed 0 bases, with 9 bases lying between them. CDR1 is SEHNR, CDR2 FQNEAQ, per germline (reference sequence).

The rearrangement links TRBV7-9 to TRBJ2-5; 7 positions agree with TRBD1. The CDR3 runs to 16 residues. CDR1 and CDR2 from the germline V gene are SEHNR and FQNEAQ (reference sequence). The ends lost 3 bases at V and 1 base at J; junction bases unmatched: 8. CDR3 nucleotide sequence: TGTGCCAGCAGCTTCGGCGCGACAGGGCCCCAAGAGACCCAGTACTTC. It encodes CASSFGATGPQETQYF.

For this clone: This sample includes further DNA sequences coding for the same CDR3. The DNA of the CDR3 is TGCGCCAGCAGCTTGGTGGGACAGGGGACAGATACGCAGTATTTT. It encodes CASSLVGQGTDTQYF. This chain joins TRBV5-1 and TRBJ2-3; 10 positions agree with TRBD1. Germline values: CDR1 SGHRS, CDR2 YFSETQ. The length of the CDR3 is 15 residues. With 0 bases clipped from V and 3 bases from J, the junction kept 1 base outside the gene matches. Supplemented by reference TRBV5-1 and TRBJ2-3, the full variable domain reads KAGVTQTPRYLIKTRGQQVTLSCSPISGHRSVSWYQQTPGQGLQFLFEYFSETQRNKGNFPGRFSGRQFSNSRSEMNVSTLELGDSALYLCASSLVGQGTDTQYFGPGTRLTVL.

The V call is TRBV11-2, the J call TRBJ2-7; TRBD2 agrees at 7 bases. Germline V gene lookup returns CDR1 SGHAT and CDR2 FQNNGV. After removal of 4 bases from V and 0 bases from J, the junction contained 6 bases not matched to a gene. The CDR3 is made up of 15 amino acids. The DNA for the CDR3 is TGTGCCAGCAGCTCCGCGGGACTATTCTCCTACGAGCAGTACTTC. Its protein product is CASSSAGLFSYEQYF.

V is TRBV6-5 and J is TRBJ2-1; 7 bases match TRBD1. This CDR3 has 16 amino acids. With 2 bases clipped from V and 5 bases from J, the junction kept 9 bases outside the gene matches. Germline-derived CDR1 and CDR2 are MNHEY and SVGAGI. In DNA form, the CDR3 reads TGTGCCAGCAGTTACCTCATCAGGGGGAGTCACAATGAGCAGTTCTTC. This encodes CASSYLIRGSHNEQFF.

This chain connects TRBV28 to TRBJ1-6; TRBD1 matches 10 bases. After removal of 2 bases from V and 9 bases from J, the junction contained 7 bases not matched to a gene. The CDR3 contains 16 residues. Germline lookup yields CDR1 MDHEN and CDR2 SYDVKM. CDR3 residues: CASSLAATGGLSPLHF. CDR3 coding DNA: TGTGCCAGCAGTTTAGCAGCGACAGGGGGCCTTTCACCCCTCCACTTT.

In this sample, this clone turned up once. The V call is TRBV30, the J call TRBJ2-1; 9 bases map to TRBD2. The CDR3 runs to 14 residues. Germline V gene sequence: CDR1 GTSNPN, CDR2 SVGIG (reference sequence). V gave up 3 bases and J gave up 8 bases; unmatched junction bases: 8. The CDR3 sequence: CAWSVGGLADEQFF. The CDR3 DNA reads TGTGCCTGGAGCGTAGGGGGACTAGCTGATGAGCAGTTCTTC. Combining the CDR3 with reference TRBV30 and TRBJ2-1 gives the whole variable domain SQTIHQWPATLVQPVGSPLSLECTVEGTSNPNLYWYRQAAGRGLQLLFYSVGIGQISSEVPQNLSASRPQDRQFILSSKKLLLSDSGFYLCAWSVGGLADEQFFGPGTRLTVL.

CDR3 in DNA: TGTGCCAGCAGCTTATTTGTCGAGGGATTAGAGACCCAGTACTTC. Its protein is CASSLFVEGLETQYF. The chain has TRBV7-8 and TRBJ2-5; maybe TRBD2 (5 bases). The germline V and J ends were trimmed by 2 bases and 4 bases, with 14 bases remaining between them. Germline assignment: CDR1 SGHVS and CDR2 FQNEAQ. This CDR3 contains 15 residues.

This sequence joins TRBV19 and TRBJ1-1; D remains ambiguous. The CDR3 loop spans 10 amino acids. Germline V gives CDR1 LNHDA, CDR2 SQIVND (reference sequence). The V and J ends lost 3 bases and 8 bases respectively, with 4 bases between them. The CDR3 sequence is CASSIREAFF. CDR3 in DNA: TGTGCCAGTAGTATCCGGGAAGCTTTCTTT.

In its sample, this clone was seen a few times. The V and J genes are TRBV6-1 and TRBJ2-2, with 10 positions matching TRBD2. V gave up 4 bases and J gave up 4 bases; unmatched junction bases: 6. Per germline, CDR1 MNHNS and CDR2 SASEGT. The CDR3 has 16 amino acids. The CDR3 region has the DNA TGTGCCAGCAGTGTTCTAGCGGGGGCCCTCACCGGGGAGCTGTTTTTT. Amino acid sequence: CASSVLAGALTGELFF.

The V gene is TRBV27, the J gene TRBJ2-5, with unresolved D. From germline, CDR1 is MNHEY and CDR2 SMNVEV (reference sequence). Trimming left V 2 bases short and J 3 bases short, with 13 bases between. The length of the CDR3 is 15 residues. CDR3 sequence (DNA): TGTGCCAGCAGTTTAAGAGAATCAACTGAAGAGACCCAGTACTTC. Amino acid sequence: CASSLRESTEETQYF.

This clone has just a few counts. As DNA, the CDR3 is TGTGCCAGCAGCTCTCCCCGCGGACAGGGAGAGACTGAAGCTTTCTTT. Amino acid sequence: CASSSPRGQGETEAFF. This sequence joins TRBV7-9 and TRBJ1-1; 8 nucleotides line up with TRBD1. The CDR3 contains 16 residues. Trimming took 4 bases from V and 5 from J; bases not matched to a gene: 12. Germline values: CDR1 SEHNR, CDR2 FQNEAQ (reference sequence).

The rearrangement uses TRBV5-6 and TRBJ2-1; 12 nucleotides align to TRBD2. The V and J ends lost 0 bases and 6 bases, in that order; junction bases with no gene match: 7. The germline V gene has CDR1 SGHDT and CDR2 YYEEEE. The CDR3 length is 17 residues. CDR3 protein: CASSLGASGGVGNEQFF. CDR3 bases: TGTGCCAGCAGCTTGGGGGCTAGCGGGGGGGTTGGCAATGAGCAGTTCTTC. Using reference TRBV5-6 and TRBJ2-1 for the parts outside the CDR3, the full variable domain is DAGVTQSPTHLIKTRGQQVTLRCSPKSGHDTVSWYQQALGQGPQFIFQYYEEEERQRGNFPDRFSGHQFPNYSSELNVNALLLGDSALYLCASSLGASGGVGNEQFFGPGTRLTVL.

This sequence joins TRBV19 and TRBJ2-5, with 11 bases lining up with TRBD1. The CDR3 contains 12 residues. Trimming took 5 bases from V and 7 from J; bases not matched to a gene: 0. Germline CDR1 is LNHDA and CDR2 is SQIVND (reference sequence). The CDR3 DNA reads as TGTGCCAGTAGTGGGACAGGGGGGACCCAGTACTTC. This sequence encodes CASSGTGGTQYF.

The V and J genes are TRBV29-1 and TRBJ2-1; TRBD2 agrees at 9 bases. The J segment lost 3 bases and the V segment lost 8 bases, leaving 8 bases of the junction unmatched. Germline CDR1 and CDR2: SQVTM and ANQGSEA. This CDR3 is 14 amino acids long. This chain's CDR3 is CSSGLTSGYNEQFF. The CDR3 DNA reads TGCAGCTCTGGATTGACTAGCGGCTACAATGAGCAGTTCTTC.